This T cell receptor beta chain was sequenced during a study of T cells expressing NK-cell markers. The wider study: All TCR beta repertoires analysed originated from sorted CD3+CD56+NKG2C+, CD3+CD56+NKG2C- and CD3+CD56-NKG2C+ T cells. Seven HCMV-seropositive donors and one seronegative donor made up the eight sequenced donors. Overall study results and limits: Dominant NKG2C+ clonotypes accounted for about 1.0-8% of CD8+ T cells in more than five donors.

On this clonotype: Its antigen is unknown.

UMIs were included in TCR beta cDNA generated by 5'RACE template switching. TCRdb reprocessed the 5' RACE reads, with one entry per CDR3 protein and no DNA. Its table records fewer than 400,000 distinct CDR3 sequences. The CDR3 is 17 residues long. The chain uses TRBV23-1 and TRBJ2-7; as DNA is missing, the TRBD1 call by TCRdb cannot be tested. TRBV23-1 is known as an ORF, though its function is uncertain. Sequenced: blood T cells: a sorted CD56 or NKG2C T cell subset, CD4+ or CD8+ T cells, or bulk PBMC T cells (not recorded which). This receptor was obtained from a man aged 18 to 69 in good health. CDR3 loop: CASSQRADRGPSYEQYF.